This T cell receptor (beta chain) stems from a study of regulatory T cells in long-lasting Graves disease. Study context: Recently diagnosed Graves' patients had received antithyroid drugs for under 3 months. Study outcomes and limitations: In persistent patients, shared public clonotypes (more than 2,500) outnumbered those in new patients (around 1,000).

Documented time point: newly diagnosed GD, antithyroid drugs for less than 3 months. From PBMCs, RNA was extracted and then used to make the TCR library. With respect to this clonotype: What it binds is not known.

In germline, CDR1 is DFQATT, CDR2 SNEGSKA (reference sequence). The CDR3 is 15 residues long. V lost 5 bases and J 4 bases, leaving 19 bases between the germline ends. Relying on iRepertoire HTBI primers and Arm-PCR of CDR3 regions, the team built TCR beta libraries. A single record per CDR3 protein comes from TCRdb applying MiXCR to the multiplex PCR reads. The sample consists of 450,000 to 600,000 distinct CDR3 sequences, about 13% of them appearing once. Another study also made use of these data, one on T cells in Graves' hyperthyroidism and ophthalmopathy. Per that paper: Ophthalmopathy was predicted by the model a median of around 5.9 months ahead of onset.

The sequence came from a man between 25 and 39 years old with Graves disease. This specimen consisted of peripheral blood mononuclear cells (PBMCs), obtained at new diagnosis, from a patient treated with antithyroid drugs. The chain uses TRBV20-1 and TRBJ2-3, with unresolved D. The CDR3 sequence is CSAGMEDLRADTQYF. The CDR3, as DNA: TGCAGTGCTGGAATGGAAGACTTACGGGCAGATACGCAGTATTTT.